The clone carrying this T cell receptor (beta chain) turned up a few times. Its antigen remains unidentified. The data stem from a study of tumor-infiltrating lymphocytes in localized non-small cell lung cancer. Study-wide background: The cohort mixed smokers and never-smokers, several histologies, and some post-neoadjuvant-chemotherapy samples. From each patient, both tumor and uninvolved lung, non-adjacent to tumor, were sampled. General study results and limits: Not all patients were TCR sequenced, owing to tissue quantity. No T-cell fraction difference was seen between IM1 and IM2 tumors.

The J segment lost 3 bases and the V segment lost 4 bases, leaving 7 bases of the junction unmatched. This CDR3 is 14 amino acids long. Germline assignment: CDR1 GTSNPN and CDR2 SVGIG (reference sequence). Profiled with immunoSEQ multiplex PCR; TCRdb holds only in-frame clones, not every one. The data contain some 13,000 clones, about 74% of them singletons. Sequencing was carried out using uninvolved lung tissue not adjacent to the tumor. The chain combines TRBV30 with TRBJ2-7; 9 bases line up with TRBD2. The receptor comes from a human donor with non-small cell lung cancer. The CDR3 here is CAWTPQTSGYEQYF. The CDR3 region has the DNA TGTGCCTGGACCCCCCAGACTAGCGGCTACGAGCAGTACTTC. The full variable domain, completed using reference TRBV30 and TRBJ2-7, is SQTIHQWPATLVQPVGSPLSLECTVEGTSNPNLYWYRQAAGRGLQLLFYSVGIGQISSEVPQNLSASRPQDRQFILSSKKLLLSDSGFYLCAWTPQTSGYEQYFGPGTRLTVT.